This note documents a single T cell receptor (beta chain) sequence. What it binds is unknown. TCRdb processed the RT-PCR reads anew with MiXCR; each CDR3 protein has one entry. Here the sample spans some 4,000 distinct CDR3 sequences, around 87% being singletons. These data originate in a study of yellow fever vaccine responses in identical twins. Study-level results: A vaccine T cell response that seemed partly convergent and partly personalized was reported in twins.

This CDR3 has 15 amino acids. J was trimmed by 4 bases and V by 5 bases; bases with no gene match: 9. Germline CDR1 is SGHNT and CDR2 is YENEEA. The receptor's source is a woman aged 18-29 years who received the yellow fever vaccine. The chain joins TRBV11-3 to TRBJ2-3, with 7 bases that match TRBD1. Here the sequenced sample was T cells from blood (PBMCs), unsorted or a sorted subset (not recorded which), taken before or after yellow fever vaccination (not recorded which). As DNA, the CDR3 is TGTGCCAGCAGCCCTGGCGACAGGGCAGCAGATACGCAGTATTTT. Amino acids: CASSPGDRAADTQYF.